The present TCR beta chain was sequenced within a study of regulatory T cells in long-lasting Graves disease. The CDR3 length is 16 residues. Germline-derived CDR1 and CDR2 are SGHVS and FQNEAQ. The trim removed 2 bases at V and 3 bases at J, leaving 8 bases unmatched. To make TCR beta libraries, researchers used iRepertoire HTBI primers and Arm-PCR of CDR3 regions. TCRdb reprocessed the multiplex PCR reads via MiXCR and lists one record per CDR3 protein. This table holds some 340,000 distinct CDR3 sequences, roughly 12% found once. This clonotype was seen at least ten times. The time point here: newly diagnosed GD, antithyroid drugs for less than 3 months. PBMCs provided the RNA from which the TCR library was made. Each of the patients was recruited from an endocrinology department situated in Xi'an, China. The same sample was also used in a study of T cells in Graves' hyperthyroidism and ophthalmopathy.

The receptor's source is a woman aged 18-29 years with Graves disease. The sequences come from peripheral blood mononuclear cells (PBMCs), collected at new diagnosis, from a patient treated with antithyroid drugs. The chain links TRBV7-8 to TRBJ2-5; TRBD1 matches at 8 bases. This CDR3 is CASSLPLDRGKETQYF. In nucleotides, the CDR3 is TGTGCCAGCAGCTTACCTCTCGACAGGGGTAAAGAGACCCAGTACTTC. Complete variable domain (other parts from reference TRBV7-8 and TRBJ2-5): GAGVSQSPRYKVAKRGQDVALRCDPISGHVSLFWYQQALGQGPEFLTYFQNEAQLDKSGLPSDRFFAERPEGSVSTLKIQRTQQEDSAVYLCASSLPLDRGKETQYFGPGTRLLVL.